The present entry profiles one TCR beta chain with its context. The data were taken from a study of HIV-infected patients and healthy controls. Germline-derived CDR1 and CDR2 are MNHNY and SVGAGI (reference sequence). This CDR3 comprises 13 residues. J gave up 2 bases and V 5 bases, and 1 base lay outside the gene matches. MiXCR, run by TCRdb on the 5' RACE reads, gives a single entry per CDR3 protein. The sample has approximately 64,000 distinct CDR3 sequences, about a fifth seen once; the top ten hold 1.1% to 1.5%. The V call is TRBV6-6, the J call TRBJ2-7; 9 bases match TRBD1. This receptor was taken from a human donor in good health. The sequenced sample was CD4+ T cells from blood. As DNA, the CDR3 is TGTGCCAGCAGTGGGGACAGGGCCTACGAGCAGTACTTC. Translation gives CASSGDRAYEQYF.